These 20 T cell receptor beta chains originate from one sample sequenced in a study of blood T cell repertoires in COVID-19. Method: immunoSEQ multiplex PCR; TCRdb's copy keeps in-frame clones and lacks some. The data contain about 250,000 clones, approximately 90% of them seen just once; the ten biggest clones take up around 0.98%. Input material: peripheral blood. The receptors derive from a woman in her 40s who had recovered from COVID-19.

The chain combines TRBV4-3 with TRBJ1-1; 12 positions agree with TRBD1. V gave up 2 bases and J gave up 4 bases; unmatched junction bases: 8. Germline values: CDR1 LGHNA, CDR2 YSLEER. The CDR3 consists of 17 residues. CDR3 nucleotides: TGCGCCAGCAGCCAATGGGGGACAGGGGGCATGAGCACTGAAGCTTTCTTT. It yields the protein CASSQWGTGGMSTEAFF.

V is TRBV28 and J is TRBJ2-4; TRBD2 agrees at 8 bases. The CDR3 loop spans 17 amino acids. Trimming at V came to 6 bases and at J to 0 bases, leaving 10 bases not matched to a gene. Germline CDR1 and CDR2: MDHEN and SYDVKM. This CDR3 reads CASRTLIAGRAKNIQYF. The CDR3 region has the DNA TGTGCCAGCAGGACCCTCATAGCGGGAAGAGCCAAAAACATTCAGTACTTC.

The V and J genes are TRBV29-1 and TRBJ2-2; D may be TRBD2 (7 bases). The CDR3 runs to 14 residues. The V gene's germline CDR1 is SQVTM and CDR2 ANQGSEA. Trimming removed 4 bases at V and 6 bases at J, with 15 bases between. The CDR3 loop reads CSVGGGRASGELFF. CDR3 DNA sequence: TGCAGCGTTGGAGGGGGGAGGGCCTCCGGGGAGCTGTTTTTT.

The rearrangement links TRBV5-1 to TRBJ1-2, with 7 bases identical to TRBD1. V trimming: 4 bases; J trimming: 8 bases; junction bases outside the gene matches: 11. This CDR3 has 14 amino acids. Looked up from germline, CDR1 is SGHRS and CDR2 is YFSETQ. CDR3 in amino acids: CASSDGTAYAGYTF. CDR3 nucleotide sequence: TGCGCCAGCAGCGACGGGACAGCATATGCCGGCTACACCTTC.

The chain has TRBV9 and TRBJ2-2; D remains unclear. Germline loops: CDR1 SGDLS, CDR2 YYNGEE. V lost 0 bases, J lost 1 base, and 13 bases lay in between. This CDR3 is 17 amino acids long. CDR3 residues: CASSVVGRSGNTGELFF. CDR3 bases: TGTGCCAGCAGCGTAGTTGGCAGAAGTGGGAACACCGGGGAGCTGTTTTTT.

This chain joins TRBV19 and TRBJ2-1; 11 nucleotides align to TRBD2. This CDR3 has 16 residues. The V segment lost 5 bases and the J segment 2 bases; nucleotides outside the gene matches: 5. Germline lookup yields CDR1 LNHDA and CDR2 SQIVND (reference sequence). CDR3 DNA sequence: TGTGCCAGTAGTTGGGCGGGACTAGCGGCCTACAATGAGCAGTTCTTC. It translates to CASSWAGLAAYNEQFF.

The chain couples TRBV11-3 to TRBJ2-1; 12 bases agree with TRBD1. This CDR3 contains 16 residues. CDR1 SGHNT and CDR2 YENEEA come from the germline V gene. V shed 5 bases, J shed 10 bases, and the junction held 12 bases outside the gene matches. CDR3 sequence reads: CASSPRDRGRRGEQFF. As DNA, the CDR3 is TGTGCCAGCAGCCCTAGGGACAGGGGGCGCAGGGGGGAGCAGTTCTTC.

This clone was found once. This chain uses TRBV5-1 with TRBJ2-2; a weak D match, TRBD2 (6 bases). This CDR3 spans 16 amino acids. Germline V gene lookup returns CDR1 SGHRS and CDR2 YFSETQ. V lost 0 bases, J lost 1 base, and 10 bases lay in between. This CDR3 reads CASSLAVGGNTGELFF. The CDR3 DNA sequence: TGCGCCAGCAGCTTGGCCGTCGGGGGGAACACCGGGGAGCTGTTTTTT.

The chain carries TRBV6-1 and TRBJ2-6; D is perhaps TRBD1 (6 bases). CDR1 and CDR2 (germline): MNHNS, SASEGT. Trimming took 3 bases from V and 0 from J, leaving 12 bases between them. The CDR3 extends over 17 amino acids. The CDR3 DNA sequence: TGTGCCAGCAGTGAGGGGGCACCCTACTCTGGGGCCAACGTCCTGACTTTC. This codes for CASSEGAPYSGANVLTF.

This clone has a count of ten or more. The CDR3 reads CASSIVRGGEQYF. CDR3 DNA sequence: TGTGCCAGTAGTATAGTTCGAGGTGGGGAGCAGTACTTC. The rearrangement uses TRBV19 and TRBJ2-7; D not resolved. Trimming took off 1 base at V and 7 bases at J, with 11 bases between the two ends. CDR1 and CDR2 from the germline V gene are LNHDA and SQIVND (reference sequence). The CDR3 covers 13 residues.

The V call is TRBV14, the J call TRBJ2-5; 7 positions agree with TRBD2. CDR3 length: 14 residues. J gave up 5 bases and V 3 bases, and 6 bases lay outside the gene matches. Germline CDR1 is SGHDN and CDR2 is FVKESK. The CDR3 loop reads CASSHPGRVETQYF. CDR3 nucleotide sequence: TGTGCCAGCAGCCACCCAGGGAGGGTTGAGACCCAGTACTTC.

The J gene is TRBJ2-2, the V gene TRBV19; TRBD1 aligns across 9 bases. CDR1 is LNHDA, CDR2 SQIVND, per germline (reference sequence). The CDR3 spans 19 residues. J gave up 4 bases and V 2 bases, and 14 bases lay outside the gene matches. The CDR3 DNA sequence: TGTGCCAGTAGTATACTGAGGGACAGGGTGTTTGGACGCACCGGGGAGCTGTTTTTT. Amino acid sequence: CASSILRDRVFGRTGELFF.

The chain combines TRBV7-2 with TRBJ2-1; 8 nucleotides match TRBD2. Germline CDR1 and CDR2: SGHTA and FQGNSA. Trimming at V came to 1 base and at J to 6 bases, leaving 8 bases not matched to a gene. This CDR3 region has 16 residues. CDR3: CASSLGVWTSTNEQFF. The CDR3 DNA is TGTGCCAGCAGCTTAGGGGTGTGGACTAGCACCAATGAGCAGTTCTTC. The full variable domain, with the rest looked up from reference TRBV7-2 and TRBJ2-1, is GAGVSQSPSNKVTEKGKDVELRCDPISGHTALYWYRQSLGQGLEFLIYFQGNSAPDKSGLPSDRFSAERTGGSVSTLTIQRTQQEDSAVYLCASSLGVWTSTNEQFFGPGTRLTVL.

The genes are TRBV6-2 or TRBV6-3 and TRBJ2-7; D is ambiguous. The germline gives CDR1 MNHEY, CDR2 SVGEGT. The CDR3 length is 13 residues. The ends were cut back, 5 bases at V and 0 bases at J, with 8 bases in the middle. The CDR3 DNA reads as TGTGCCAGCAGTGTACCGGGCTCCTACGAGCAGTACGTC. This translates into CASSVPGSYEQYV.

The CDR3 reads CATSTRPTSADTQYF. In DNA, the CDR3 is TGTGCCACCAGCACCCGCCCGACTAGCGCAGATACGCAGTATTTT. This rearrangement joins TRBV15 to TRBJ2-3; 8 bases are a match to TRBD2. The V gene end was trimmed by 4 bases and the J gene end by 4 bases; junction bases not matched to a gene: 7. CDR1 is LNHNV, CDR2 YYDKDF, per germline (reference sequence). This CDR3 is 15 amino acids long.

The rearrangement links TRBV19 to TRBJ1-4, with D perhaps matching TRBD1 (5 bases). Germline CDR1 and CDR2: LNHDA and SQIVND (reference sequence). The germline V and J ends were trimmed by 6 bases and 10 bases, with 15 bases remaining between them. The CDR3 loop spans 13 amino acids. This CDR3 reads CASRKPQGGKLFF. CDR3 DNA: TGTGCCAGTAGGAAACCGCAGGGAGGAAAACTGTTTTTT.

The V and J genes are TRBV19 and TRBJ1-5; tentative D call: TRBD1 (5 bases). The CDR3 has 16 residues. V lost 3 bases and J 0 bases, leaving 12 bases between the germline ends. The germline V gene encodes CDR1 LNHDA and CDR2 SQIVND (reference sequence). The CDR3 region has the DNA TGTGCCAGTAGTATCCTGGGGGGTCCTAGCAATCAGCCCCAGCATTTT. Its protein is CASSILGGPSNQPQHF. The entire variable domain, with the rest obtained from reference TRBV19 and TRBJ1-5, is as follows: DGGITQSPKYLFRKEGQNVTLSCEQNLNHDAMYWYRQDPGQGLRLIYYSQIVNDFQKGDIAEGYSVSREKKESFPLTVTSAQKNPTAFYLCASSILGGPSNQPQHFGDGTRLSIL.

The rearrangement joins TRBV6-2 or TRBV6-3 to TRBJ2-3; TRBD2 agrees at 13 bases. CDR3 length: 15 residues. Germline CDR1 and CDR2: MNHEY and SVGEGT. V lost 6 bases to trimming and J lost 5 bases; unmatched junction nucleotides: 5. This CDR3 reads CASSGLAGVRDTQYF. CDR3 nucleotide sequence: TGTGCCAGCAGCGGACTAGCGGGAGTCAGAGATACGCAGTATTTT.

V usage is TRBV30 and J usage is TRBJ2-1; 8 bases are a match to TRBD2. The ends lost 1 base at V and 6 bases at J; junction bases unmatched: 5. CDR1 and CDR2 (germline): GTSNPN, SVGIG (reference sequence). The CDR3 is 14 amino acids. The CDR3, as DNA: TGTGCCTGGAGTGCGGGGGGGCCTCCCAATGAGCAGTTCTTC. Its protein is CAWSAGGPPNEQFF. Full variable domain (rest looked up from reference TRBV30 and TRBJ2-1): SQTIHQWPATLVQPVGSPLSLECTVEGTSNPNLYWYRQAAGRGLQLLFYSVGIGQISSEVPQNLSASRPQDRQFILSSKKLLLSDSGFYLCAWSAGGPPNEQFFGPGTRLTVL.

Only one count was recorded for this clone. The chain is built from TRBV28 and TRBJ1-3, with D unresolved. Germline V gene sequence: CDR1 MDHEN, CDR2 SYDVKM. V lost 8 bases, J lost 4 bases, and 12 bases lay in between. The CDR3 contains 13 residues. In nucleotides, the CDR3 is TGTGCCAGCGGGCGAGGGAGCGGAAACACCATATATTTT. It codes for CASGRGSGNTIYF.